This T cell receptor (beta chain) was profiled in a study of blood T cell repertoires in COVID-19. Overall study context: T cells, B-cell-depleted T cells, or PBMCs supplied cDNA or gDNA.

Profiling relied on immunoSEQ multiplex PCR, and the TCRdb table lists in-frame clones only, not all of them. This table has 190,000 or so clones, roughly 80% appearing once. Either two negative PCRs, clearance, or symptom resolution qualified Cohort 3 donors as recovered. Per germline, CDR1 LGHNT and CDR2 FRNRAP. CDR3 length equals 16 residues. Germline trimming cut 5 bases from V and 8 bases from J; bases unmatched to any gene: 14. J is TRBJ2-1 and V is TRBV12-5; 8 nucleotides align to TRBD2. This receptor was taken from a man aged 40-55 years who had recovered from COVID-19. Sequencing was done on a sample of PBMCs or T cells enriched from blood (not recorded which). CDR3 bases: TGTGCTAGTGGTCCAACAGCCGGACTAGCTAGGGATGAGCAGTTCTTC. Translating gives CASGPTAGLARDEQFF.